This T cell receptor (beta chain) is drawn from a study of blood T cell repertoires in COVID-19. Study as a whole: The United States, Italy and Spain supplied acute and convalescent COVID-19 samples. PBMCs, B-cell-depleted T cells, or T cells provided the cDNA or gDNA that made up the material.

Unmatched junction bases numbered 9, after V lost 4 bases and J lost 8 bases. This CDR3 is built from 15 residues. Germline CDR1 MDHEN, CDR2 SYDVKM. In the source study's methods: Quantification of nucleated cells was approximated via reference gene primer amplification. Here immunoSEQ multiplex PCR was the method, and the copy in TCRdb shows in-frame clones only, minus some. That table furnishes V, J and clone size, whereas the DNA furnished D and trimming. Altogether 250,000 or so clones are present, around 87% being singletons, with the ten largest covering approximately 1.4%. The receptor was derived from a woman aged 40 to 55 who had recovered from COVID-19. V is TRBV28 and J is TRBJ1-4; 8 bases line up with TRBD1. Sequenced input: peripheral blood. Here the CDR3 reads CASSSLDRGLEKLFF. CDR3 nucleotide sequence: TGTGCCAGCAGTTCCCTCGACAGGGGTTTGGAAAAACTGTTTTTT.